The entry that follows covers one T cell receptor beta chain sequence. Its antigen is as yet unknown. A multiplex PCR was run with 60 Vbeta primers and 13 Jbeta primers. Measured with immunoSEQ multiplex PCR; TCRdb has only the in-frame clones, and not every one. The table has fewer than 200,000 clones, 82% seen once. The sample originates from a study of cytomegalovirus exposure and HLA in healthy donors. Study details: Most genotyped donors, 81% of more than 300, had Caucasian-associated genetic ancestry. The study, taken as a whole, reports: Roughly even sequencing depth across donors was the assumption behind the presence/absence analyses. A list of 164 TCR beta chains associated with cytomegalovirus was given.

The CDR3 is made up of 17 amino acids. The germline V gene has CDR1 SGDLS and CDR2 YYNGEE. The junction had 7 bases not matched to a gene; V was cut back by 2 bases and J by 0 bases. The chain carries TRBV9 and TRBJ2-3, with 9 bases fitting TRBD2. The receptor's source is a girl aged 5-17 years in good health and CMV-seropositive. The specimen was PBMCs. The CDR3 spells CASSVSLAGVSTDTQYF. The CDR3 DNA is TGTGCCAGCAGCGTTTCTTTAGCGGGAGTTAGCACAGATACGCAGTATTTT.